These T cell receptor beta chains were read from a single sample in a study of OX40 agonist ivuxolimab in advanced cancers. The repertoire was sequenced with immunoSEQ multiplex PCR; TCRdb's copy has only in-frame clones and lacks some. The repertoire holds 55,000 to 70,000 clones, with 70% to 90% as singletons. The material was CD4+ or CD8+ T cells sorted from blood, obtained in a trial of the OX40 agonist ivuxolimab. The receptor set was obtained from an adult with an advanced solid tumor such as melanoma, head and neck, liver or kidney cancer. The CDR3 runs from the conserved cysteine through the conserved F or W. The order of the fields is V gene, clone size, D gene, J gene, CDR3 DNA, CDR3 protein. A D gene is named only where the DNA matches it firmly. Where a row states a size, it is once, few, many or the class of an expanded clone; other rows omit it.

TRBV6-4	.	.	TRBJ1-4	TGTGCCTGTTTTACACCGGGGATGCCAAGTGAAAAACTGTTTTTT	CACFTPGMPSEKLFF
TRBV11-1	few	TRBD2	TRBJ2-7	TGTGCCAGCAGCTTCGAGCGGGAGACCTCCTACGAGCAGTACTTC	CASSFERETSYEQYF
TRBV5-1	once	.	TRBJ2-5	TGCGCCAGCAGCTTGGGGCTCGGACAGGAGACCCAGTACTTC	CASSLGLGQETQYF
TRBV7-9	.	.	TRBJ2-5	TGTGCCAGCAGCCTCGTGGGCATGGAGACCCAGTACTTC	CASSLVGMETQYF
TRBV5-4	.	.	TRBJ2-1	TGTGCCAGCAGCCGGGACGGCGCTGAGCAGTTCTTC	CASSRDGAEQFF
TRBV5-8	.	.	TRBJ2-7	TGTGCCAGCAGCTTGGGCCTCAGGGGATACGAGCAGTACTTC	CASSLGLRGYEQYF
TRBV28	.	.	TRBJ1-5	TGTGCCAGCAGTCTTCAGGGGCCTCATAGCAATCAGCCCCAGCATTTT	CASSLQGPHSNQPQHF
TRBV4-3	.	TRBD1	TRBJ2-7	TGCGCCAGCAGCCAAGCCGGATCCGGGACAGGGGCCTACGAGCAGTACTTC	CASSQAGSGTGAYEQYF
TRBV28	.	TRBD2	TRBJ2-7	TGTGCCAGCAGTCAACCCGGACTAGCGGGAGATGAGCAGTACTTC	CASSQPGLAGDEQYF
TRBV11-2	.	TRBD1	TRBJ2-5	TGTGCCAGCAGCTTAAACCCAGGGGGCGCGGAGACCCAGTACTTC	CASSLNPGGAETQYF
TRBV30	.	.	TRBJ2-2	TGTGCCTGGAGTGTACGGGGTAGCGGTGGGATCGGGGAGCTGTTTTTT	CAWSVRGSGGIGELFF
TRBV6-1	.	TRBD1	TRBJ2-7	TGTGCCAGCGGCCCGACAGGGGTCTACGAGCAGTACTTC	CASGPTGVYEQYF
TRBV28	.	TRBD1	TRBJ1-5	TGTGCCAGCAGTTCCCCAGGGGGTAGCAATCAGCCCCAGCATTTT	CASSSPGGSNQPQHF
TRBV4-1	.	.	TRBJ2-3	TGCGCCAGCAGCCACTTGCCCCCCCTAGCTAGCACAGATACGCAGTATTTT	CASSHLPPLASTDTQYF
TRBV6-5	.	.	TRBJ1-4	TGTGCCAGCAGCCTAGGGACTCGGGGGGAAAAACTGTTTTTT	CASSLGTRGEKLFF
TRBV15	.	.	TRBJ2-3	TGTGCCACCAGCAGGGGTACCAGCACAGATACGCAGTATTTT	CATSRGTSTDTQYF
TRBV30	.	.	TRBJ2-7	TGTGCCTGGAGTGTGAGTAACGAGCAGTACTTC	CAWSVSNEQYF
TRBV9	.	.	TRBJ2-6	TGTGCCAGCAGCGAAAACAGGCTTGGGGCCAACGTCCTGACTTTC	CASSENRLGANVLTF
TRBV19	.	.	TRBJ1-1	TGTGCCAGTTCGGACAGATACACTGAAGCTTTCTTT	CASSDRYTEAFF
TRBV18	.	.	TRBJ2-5	TGTGCCAGCTCACCTCCTACCGGGGCCATGGACCAGTACTTC	CASSPPTGAMDQYF
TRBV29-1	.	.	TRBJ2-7	TGCAGCGTCCGGACAGACATCTACGAGCAGTACTTC	CSVRTDIYEQYF
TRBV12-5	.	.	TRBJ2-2	TGTGCTAGTGGTTTTCTCCACTCCAGGGTACGGACCGGGGAGCTGTTTTTT	CASGFLHSRVRTGELFF
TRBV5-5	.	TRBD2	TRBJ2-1	TGTGCCAGCAGCTTGGTTAGCGGGGTAGACGATGAGCAGTTCTTC	CASSLVSGVDDEQFF
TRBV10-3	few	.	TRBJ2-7	TGTGCCATCAGAGACTTGGGAGGGGGTGAGCAGTACTTC	CAIRDLGGGEQYF
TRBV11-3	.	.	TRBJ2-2	TGTGCCAGCAGCTTAGAAATGGCCGGGGAGCTGTTTTTT	CASSLEMAGELFF
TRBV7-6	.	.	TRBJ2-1	TGTGCCAGCAGCTTAGGGTGGGAGCAGTTCTTC	CASSLGWEQFF
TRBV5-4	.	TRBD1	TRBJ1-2	TGTGCCAGCATGGGACAGTCAATTTATGGCTACACCTTC	CASMGQSIYGYTF
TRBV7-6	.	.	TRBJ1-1	TGTGCCAGCAGCTTTTCGACGGTAGGGGTAGCTTTCTTT	CASSFSTVGVAFF
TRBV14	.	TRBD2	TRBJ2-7	TGTGCCAGCAGCCTCGGTTTAGCGGGAGTCTACGAGCAGTACTTC	CASSLGLAGVYEQYF
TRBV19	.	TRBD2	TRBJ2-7	TGTGCCAGTAGGCCTAGCGGGACTAGGGACGAGCAGTACTTC	CASRPSGTRDEQYF
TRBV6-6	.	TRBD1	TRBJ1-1	TGTGCCAGCAGTTACGGGACAGGGGCTGAAGCTTTCTTT	CASSYGTGAEAFF
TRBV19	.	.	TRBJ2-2	TGTGCCAGTAGCACGTCGGCCAGGGCCACCGGGGAGCTGTTTTTT	CASSTSARATGELFF
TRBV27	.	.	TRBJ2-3	TGTGCCAGCAGTTGGGATGCCTCCTCACAAAGTACGCAGTATTTT	CASSWDASSQSTQYF
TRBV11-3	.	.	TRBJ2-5	TGTGCCAGCAGCTCCACCGGGAAGGCGACCCAGTACTTC	CASSSTGKATQYF
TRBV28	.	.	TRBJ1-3	TGTGCCAGCAGTCGCCCGACTGGGCTTTCTGGAAACACCATATATTTT	CASSRPTGLSGNTIYF
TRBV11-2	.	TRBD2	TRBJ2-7	TGTGCCAGCAGCATAACTAGCGGGAGCGGAGAGCAGTACTTC	CASSITSGSGEQYF
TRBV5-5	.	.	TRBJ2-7	TGTGCCAGCAGCATAACAGGGTCAGCCTACGAGCAGTACTTC	CASSITGSAYEQYF
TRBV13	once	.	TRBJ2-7	TGTGCCAGCAGCTCGGGACTCGGCGGGGAGCAGTACTTC	CASSSGLGGEQYF
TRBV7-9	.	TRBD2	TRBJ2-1	TGTGCCAGCAGCTTAGAACTAGCGGGAGGGGATGAGCAGTTCTTC	CASSLELAGGDEQFF
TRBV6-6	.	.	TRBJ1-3	TGTGCCAGCAGACAGGGTTCAGGAAACACCATATATTTT	CASRQGSGNTIYF
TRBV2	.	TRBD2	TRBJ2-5	TGTGCCAGCAGTGAAGCGGGGGGGGTTCGTGACCAGTACTTC	CASSEAGGVRDQYF
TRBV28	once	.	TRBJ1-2	TGTGCCAGCAGTTTCTTCCAGGGGGGCTACACCTTC	CASSFFQGGYTF
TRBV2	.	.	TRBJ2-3	TGTGCCAGCAGGGGCACTGGAGGAAGAACGCAGTATTTT	CASRGTGGRTQYF
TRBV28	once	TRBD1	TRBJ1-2	TGTGCCAGCAGTTACCAGGGGGAGGGAGGCTACACCTTC	CASSYQGEGGYTF
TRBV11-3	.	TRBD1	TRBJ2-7	TGTGCCAGCAGCCCCGGGACAGGGCCCTACGAGCAGTACTTC	CASSPGTGPYEQYF
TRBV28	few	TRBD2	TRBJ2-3	TGTGCCAGCAGTTCCGGGACTAATACAGATACGCAGTATTTT	CASSSGTNTDTQYF
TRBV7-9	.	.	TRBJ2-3	TGTGCCAGCAGACCTTTTGGGACCCCAGGGGATACGCAGTATTTT	CASRPFGTPGDTQYF
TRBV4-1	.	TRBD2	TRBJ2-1	TGCGCCAGCAGCCTCACTTCAACTAGCGATGAGCAGTTCTTC	CASSLTSTSDEQFF
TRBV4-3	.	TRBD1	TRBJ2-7	TGCGCCAGCAGCCATGGGACAGGGTTAGAGCAGTACTTC	CASSHGTGLEQYF
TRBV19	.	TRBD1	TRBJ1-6	TGTGCCAGTACCGCTATTGGGACAGGGGGCGGCTCACCCCTCCACTTT	CASTAIGTGGGSPLHF
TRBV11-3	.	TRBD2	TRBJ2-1	TGTGCCAGCAGCCCGGGGACTAGCTTTAGCTCCTACAATGAGCAGTTCTTC	CASSPGTSFSSYNEQFF
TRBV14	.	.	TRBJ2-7	TGTGCCAGCAGCGATTGGGCCTACGAGCAGTACTTC	CASSDWAYEQYF
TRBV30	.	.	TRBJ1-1	TGTGCCTGGACCCACGAAATGAACACTGAAGCTTTCTTT	CAWTHEMNTEAFF
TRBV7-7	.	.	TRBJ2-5	TGTGCTAGCAGCTTAGAAGGGAGACAAGAGACCCAGTACTTC	CASSLEGRQETQYF
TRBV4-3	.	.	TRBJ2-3	TGCGCCAGCAGCCAAGCCCCTCTTAACACAGATACGCAGTATTTT	CASSQAPLNTDTQYF
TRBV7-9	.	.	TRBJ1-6	TGTGCCAGCACCCCTGGGGGGCTAATTTCACCCCTCCACTTT	CASTPGGLISPLHF
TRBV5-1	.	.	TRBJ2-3	TGCGCCAGCAGCTTGGCTCCCCAGGCAGATACGCAGTATTTT	CASSLAPQADTQYF
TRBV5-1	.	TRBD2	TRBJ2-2	TGCGCCAGCAGCAAGGGGACTAGCGGGAGGAACACCGGGGAGCTGTTTTTT	CASSKGTSGRNTGELFF